Following are 21 T cell receptor beta chains from one sample sequenced in a study of regulatory T cells in long-lasting Graves disease. CDR3 regions were amplified by Arm-PCR using iRepertoire HTBI primers to build TCR beta libraries. MiXCR, run by TCRdb on the multiplex PCR reads, gives a single entry per CDR3 protein. The repertoire holds about 240,000 distinct CDR3 sequences, with around 20% as singletons. As for time point: newly diagnosed GD, antithyroid drugs for less than 3 months. From RNA extracted from PBMCs, the TCR library was made. Sequenced here: peripheral blood mononuclear cells (PBMCs), sampled at new diagnosis, from a patient treated with antithyroid drugs. All receptors derive from a female donor with Graves disease.

This clonotype appeared a few times. One base away lies a much larger clone, so this may be a sequencing read error. The CDR3 does not end in the conserved phenylalanine or tryptophan, so this is likely a read error. The J gene is TRBJ1-4, the V gene TRBV3-1, with D uncertain. Germline CDR1 reads LGHDT; CDR2 reads YNNKEL (reference sequence). The CDR3 runs 10 residues. The germline V and J ends were trimmed by 5 bases and 7 bases, with 2 bases remaining between them. CDR3: CASSVEKLFL. Written as DNA, the CDR3 is TGTGCCAGCAGCGTTGAAAAACTGTTTCTT.

This clonotype was observed many times. The chain couples TRBV4-1 to TRBJ2-7, with 9 nucleotides matching TRBD1. Germline CDR1 reads MGHRA; CDR2 reads YSYEKL. This CDR3 region has 14 residues. V lost 1 base, J lost 3 bases, and 1 base stayed unmatched. This CDR3 reads CASSQGGQGYEQYF. CDR3 coding DNA: TGCGCCAGCAGCCAAGGGGGACAGGGCTACGAGCAGTACTTC.

This clonotype was counted only a few times. The chain employs TRBV12-5 and TRBJ2-3, with D perhaps TRBD1 or TRBD2 (5 bases each). The CDR3 extends over 17 amino acids. V lost 4 bases, J lost 2 bases, and 19 bases lay in between. Germline CDR1 and CDR2: LGHNT and FRNRAP. The CDR3 DNA sequence: TGTGCTAGTGGTTCCAATGTGCGGTTGGGGACCACAGATACGCAGTATTTT. Its protein is CASGSNVRLGTTDTQYF.

Concerning this clonotype: A much bigger clone sits one base away, suggesting this may be a read error. The gene calls are TRBV20-1 and TRBJ2-3; D is possibly TRBD1 (6 bases). The germline V gene has CDR1 DFQATT and CDR2 SNEGSKA (reference sequence). This CDR3 has 14 residues. Trimming cost V 3 bases and J 3 bases, with 13 bases left between them. The CDR3 here is CSARDSVSTDTQYF. CDR3 in DNA: TGCAGTGCTAGGGACAGTGTTAGTACAGATACGCAGTATTTT.

This clonotype was observed many times. The V call is TRBV5-6, the J call TRBJ2-7; no definite D call. In germline, CDR1 is SGHDT, CDR2 YYEEEE. The CDR3 runs 12 residues. The V end lost 1 base, the J end lost 2 bases, and 4 bases lay between the germline ends. This chain's CDR3 is CASSLTTYEQYF. The CDR3 coding sequence is TGTGCCAGCAGCTTGACGACCTACGAGCAGTACTTC.

The count of this clonotype is one. The chain couples TRBV6-2 or TRBV6-3 to TRBJ1-4, with a possible D match to TRBD1 (5 bases). Trimming removed 0 bases from V and 4 bases from J, with 6 bases in between. The CDR3 sequence is 14 residues long. The V gene's germline CDR1 is MNHEY and CDR2 SVGEGT. This chain's CDR3 is CASSYSRGNEKLFF. The DNA for the CDR3 is TGTGCCAGCAGTTACTCTAGGGGTAATGAAAAACTGTTTTTT.

This clonotype was seen repeatedly, ten times or more. V gene TRBV12-3 or TRBV12-4 combines with J gene TRBJ1-6; D unresolved. This CDR3 is 14 amino acids long. The V gene lost 6 bases and the J gene lost 7 bases, with 13 bases spanning the gap. CDR3 amino acids: CASSWASGNSPLHF. CDR3 DNA: TGTGCCAGCAGCTGGGCTTCGGGGAATTCACCCCTCCACTTT.

The sample holds many counts of this clonotype. This chain links TRBV2 with TRBJ2-7; a possible D gene is TRBD1 (5 bases). Germline V gene sequence: CDR1 SNHLY, CDR2 FYNNEI. V shed 2 bases and J shed 7 bases, with 12 bases lying between them. The CDR3 totals 13 residues. The CDR3 region has the DNA TGTGCCAGCAGTGAAAGGCAGGGCTGGGAGCAGTACTTC. Protein: CASSERQGWEQYF.

At least ten counts were recorded for this clonotype. V is TRBV15 and J is TRBJ2-1, with D tentatively TRBD1 (5 bases). CDR1 is LNHNV, CDR2 YYDKDF, per germline (reference sequence). Trimming cost V 0 bases and J 7 bases, with 7 bases left between them. This CDR3 is 13 amino acids long. CDR3: CATSRDRQNEQFF. Written as DNA, the CDR3 is TGTGCCACCAGCAGAGATCGACAGAATGAGCAGTTCTTC.

This clonotype was counted at least ten times. V usage is TRBV19 and J usage is TRBJ1-5; no reliable D call. The ends were cut back, 5 bases at V and 5 bases at J, with 19 bases in the middle. The germline V gene has CDR1 LNHDA and CDR2 SQIVND (reference sequence). The CDR3 covers 16 residues. The CDR3 DNA sequence: TGTGCCAGTAGTCCCGGGCCCAGGAGGTCGTATCAGCCCCAGCATTTT. Protein: CASSPGPRRSYQPQHF.

This clonotype was counted at least ten times. CDR3: CATSDSTTGNYGYTF. The DNA of the CDR3 is TGTGCCACCAGTGATTCGACGACAGGCAACTATGGCTACACCTTC. The V gene is TRBV24-1, the J gene TRBJ1-2; D is perhaps TRBD1 (6 bases). Germline CDR1 reads KGHDR; CDR2 reads SFDVKD. The V gene lost 2 bases and the J gene lost 2 bases, with 11 bases spanning the gap. This CDR3 comprises 15 residues.

This clonotype occurred many times. The chain combines TRBV3-1 with TRBJ2-1; perhaps TRBD2 as D (6 bases). From germline, CDR1 is LGHDT and CDR2 YNNKEL (reference sequence). This CDR3 has 14 residues. V lost 1 base and J lost 10, with 14 bases in between. The CDR3 region has the DNA TGTGCCAGCAGCCAAGTCTCCGGGGCGGGGGAGCAGTTCTTC. Translated: CASSQVSGAGEQFF.

There are many counts of this clonotype. This chain links TRBV20-1 with TRBJ2-5; TRBD2 aligns across 8 bases. This CDR3 region has 14 residues. Germline CDR1 and CDR2: DFQATT and SNEGSKA (reference sequence). V lost 2 bases, J lost 4 bases, and 6 bases stayed unmatched. The CDR3 spells CSARSSGRGETQYF. The CDR3 nucleotides read TGCAGTGCTAGATCAAGCGGGAGAGGAGAGACCCAGTACTTC.

About this clonotype itself: This could be a read error, since a much larger clone is one nucleotide away. The chain is built from TRBV11-2 and TRBJ2-5, with D possibly matching TRBD1 (6 bases). The CDR3 contains 13 residues. The germline gives CDR1 SGHAT, CDR2 FQNNGV. CDR3 amino acids: CASSLAGEETQHF. In DNA form, the CDR3 reads TGTGCCAGCAGCTTAGCAGGGGAAGAGACCCAGCACTTC.

This clonotype was seen many times. One base separates it from a far larger clone, so it is likely a read error. The genes are TRBV15 and TRBJ2-5; unclear D gene. Trimming removed 8 bases from V and 0 bases from J, with 7 bases in between. Germline-derived CDR1 and CDR2 are LNHNV and YYDKDF (reference sequence). The CDR3 covers 12 residues. The CDR3 region is CATGENQETQYF. CDR3 sequence (DNA): TGTGCCACCGGAGAGAACCAAGAGACCCAGTACTTC. Variable domain in full (rest from reference TRBV15 and TRBJ2-5): DAMVIQNPRYQVTQFGKPVTLSCSQTLNHNVMYWYQQKSSQAPKLLFHYYDKDFNNEADTPDNFQSRRPNTSFCFLDIRSPGLGDTAMYLCATGENQETQYFGPGTRLLVL.

This clonotype was seen at least ten times. The V gene is TRBV6-1, the J gene TRBJ2-3; the D call may be TRBD1 or TRBD2 (7 bases each). Germline V gives CDR1 MNHNS, CDR2 SASEGT. The V and J ends lost 5 bases and 9 bases respectively, with 18 bases between them. This CDR3 has 14 residues. The CDR3 reads CASSLGRGQGTQYF. DNA of the CDR3: TGTGCCAGCAGTCTGGGGAGGGGGCAGGGCACGCAGTATTTT.

This clonotype has ten or more counts. This chain joins TRBV12-3 or TRBV12-4 and TRBJ2-3, with a possible D match to TRBD1 (5 bases). The CDR3 loop spans 13 amino acids. The ends were cut back, 11 bases at V and 0 bases at J, with 12 bases in the middle. The DNA of the CDR3 is TGTGCCCTCGGGCAGGGCAGCACAGATACGCAGTATTTT. This sequence encodes CALGQGSTDTQYF.

This clonotype was detected ten times or more. CDR3 sequence: CASSYNLGGNTIYF. The CDR3 DNA is TGTGCCAGCAGTTACAACTTAGGCGGAAACACCATATATTTT. V and J are TRBV11-2 and TRBJ1-3; D gene ambiguous. Germline V gives CDR1 SGHAT, CDR2 FQNNGV. This CDR3 has 14 amino acids. Trimming removed 6 bases from V and 4 bases from J, with 13 bases in between.

This clonotype occurred many times. The chain couples TRBV20-1 to TRBJ2-3; 11 nucleotides line up with TRBD2. J was trimmed by 1 base and V by 4 bases; bases with no gene match: 1. Germline values: CDR1 DFQATT, CDR2 SNEGSKA (reference sequence). The CDR3 runs to 14 residues. The DNA for the CDR3 is TGCAGTGCTAAACTAGCGGGGGGCACAGATACGCAGTATTTT. This sequence encodes CSAKLAGGTDTQYF.

This clonotype came up many times. This chain connects TRBV7-9 to TRBJ1-1; 7 bases match TRBD1. J lost 8 bases, V lost 2 bases, and 5 bases had no gene match. Germline assignment: CDR1 SEHNR and CDR2 FQNEAQ (reference sequence). The CDR3 loop spans 13 amino acids. The CDR3 DNA sequence: TGTGCCAGCAGCTTACGCGGGACAGAAGAAGCTTTCTTT. Amino acids: CASSLRGTEEAFF.

Comments on this clonotype: A read error likely explains this, since a far larger clone differs by one base. The CDR3 DNA reads as TGTGCCAGCAGTTACGGGAGTTGGTCCAACAATGAGCAGTTCTTC. It encodes CASSYGSWSNNEQFF. The V and J genes are TRBV7-9 and TRBJ2-1; D possibly corresponds to TRBD2 (6 bases). The CDR3 extends over 15 amino acids. Trimming took off 6 bases at V and 5 bases at J, with 17 bases between the two ends. CDR1 and CDR2 from the germline V gene are SEHNR and FQNEAQ (reference sequence).